This TCR beta chain was found in a study of blood T cell repertoires in COVID-19. In the original processing: Cell counts per sample came from amplifying reference gene primers. Generated by immunoSEQ multiplex PCR, the TCRdb table keeps only in-frame clones and is missing some. Clonal size and the V and J genes are those of that table, whereas D and trimming came from the DNA. The sample comprises about 69,000 clones, 90% of which are singletons, and 5% to 5.5% rests with the top ten. CDR3 length equals 15 residues. The V and J ends lost 7 bases and 0 bases respectively, with 13 bases between them. CDR1 SNHLY and CDR2 FYNNEI come from the germline V gene. This clone was counted only a few times.

The sequence derives from a woman under 30 with acute or convalescent COVID-19. The material sequenced was peripheral blood. This chain joins TRBV2 and TRBJ1-3; D might be TRBD1 (5 bases). CDR3 sequence: CASKGSGGSGNTIYF. Here the CDR3 DNA reads TGTGCCAGCAAGGGTTCGGGGGGCTCTGGAAACACCATATATTTT.